The source of this T cell receptor (beta chain) is a study of blood T cell repertoires in COVID-19 (dated by TCRdb to 2020 to 2022). Broadly, across the study: Samples from collaborators originated in the United States, Italy and Spain and spanned both the acute and convalescent phases of COVID-19. The material from the prospective study consisted of cDNA or gDNA derived from T cells, B-cell-depleted T cells, or PBMCs. Sample metadata almost always included a de-identified subject ID, COVID-19 status, age in years and sex. The repertoires were released in a freely available public database meant as a resource for research on the immune response to SARS-CoV-2. The samples were drawn from two sources: the first 160 participants of the ongoing ImmuneRACE study, and 1,254 subjects contributed by 6 global collaborators. HLA class I and class II types, where available, came from metadata supplied by the sample provider rather than from assay-based typing. Subjects who had been exposed to COVID-19, were actively infected with it, or had recovered from it provided the deeply sampled blood TCRbeta repertoires that made up the dataset. Results the study describes overall, beyond this receptor: The amount of clinical and demographic metadata varied by source and participant and was provided uncurated.

The germline V gene encodes CDR1 LNHDA and CDR2 SQIVND (reference sequence). V sheds 5 bases and J sheds 5 bases, leaving 15 bases between their ends. The CDR3 goes from the cysteine to the phenylalanine over 15 residues. The kept DNA is CDR3 alone, 45 bases in frame from the first base. A word on this clone: Its cognate antigen has yet to be identified. Base-call qualities are not available, and no considerably larger clone is one nucleotide away.

The immunoSEQ Assay, a bias-controlled multiplex PCR, was used to amplify TCRbeta CDR3 regions from genomic DNA. In the source study's methods: Nucleated cell counts per sample were estimated from amplification of reference gene primers within the assay. To quantify the absolute abundance of each unique TCRbeta CDR3 rearrangement, sequence reads were collapsed and filtered. For each sample, productive Simpson clonality was calculated as the square root of Simpson's diversity index over productive rearrangements. TCRdb retrieved this table from immuneACCESS and kept in-frame rearrangements only. Not all clones are present; in checked studies, unresolved V genes account for under half, and no reason is known for the remainder. The V and J calls and clone size are taken from that table; D and trimming were inferred from the DNA. The sample records around 50,000 clones, more than 75% of which are singletons. 14% to 15% of the sample goes to the ten largest clones.

Whole blood was collected in K2EDTA tubes by collaborating institutions according to the institutions' own protocols. For TCRbeta analysis, collaborators shipped samples in one of three forms: frozen whole blood, isolated PBMCs, or DNA extracted from either of those sample types. This sequence uses TRBV19 and TRBJ2-2, and TRBD2 may be the D gene, going by 7 matching bases. The material sequenced was peripheral blood. This receptor was obtained from a human donor in a cohort sampled during active COVID-19. The nucleotide sequence is TGTGCCAGTAGTTTACAGGGAGGGTGGACCGGGGAGCTGTTTTTT. Translated, it gives CASSLQGGWTGELFF.